This TCR beta chain originates from a study of T-cell memory formation after mild COVID-19. Study details: TCR clusters showed largely donor specificity.

CDR3 size: 13 residues. V was trimmed by 3 bases and J by 3 bases, leaving 9 bases between them. The germline gives CDR1 DFQATT, CDR2 SNEGSKA (reference sequence). 5'RACE, which relied on constant-segment primers, yielded TCR alpha and TCR beta cDNA libraries carrying sample barcodes and UMIs. TCRdb used MiXCR to reprocess the 5' RACE reads, holding one entry per CDR3 protein. The sample includes around 200,000 distinct CDR3 sequences, 18% of them seen just once. Study results and limitations: Researchers found some responding clones in pre-infection memory, a sign that cross-reactive memory joined. Chiefly within CM and EM were the contracting CD4+ clones; CD8+ ones were within EMRA.

This clonotype was detected only a few times. What it recognizes is unknown. J is TRBJ2-1 and V is TRBV20-1; the D is unclear. This receptor was obtained from a man between 18 and 29 years old who had mild COVID-19 (a few samples of this study predate the infection). Cell type and time point are not known. Sample: PBMCs or a T cell subset sorted from them (not recorded which). CDR3 nucleotide sequence: TGCAGTGCTAGGTTCCAGCTCTACAATGAGCAGTTCTTC. Translating it yields CSARFQLYNEQFF.